This TCR beta chain is from a study of blood T cells in healthy people across ages. Overall study: Template switching recovered approximately one barcoded beta molecule for every two T cells.

J lost 7 bases, V lost 4 bases, and 10 bases had no gene match. CDR1 is SGHKS, CDR2 YYEKEE, per germline (reference sequence). CDR3 length equals 14 residues. In this sample, this clonotype turned up a few times. For the second PCR, which ran for about 7 to 12 cycles, a sample-barcoded 5' primer and a J-beta primer mix were used. MiXCR, run by TCRdb on the 5' RACE reads, gives a single entry per CDR3 protein. The table shows 1.5 million or so distinct CDR3 sequences, with 42% occurring only once. The TCR was taken from a woman aged 18-29 years in good health. Sequences were obtained from blood. V and J are TRBV5-5 and TRBJ1-1, with 7 nucleotides matching TRBD1. The CDR3 spells CASSPGDRENEAFF. The CDR3 bases are TGTGCCAGCAGCCCGGGGGACAGAGAAAATGAAGCTTTCTTT.